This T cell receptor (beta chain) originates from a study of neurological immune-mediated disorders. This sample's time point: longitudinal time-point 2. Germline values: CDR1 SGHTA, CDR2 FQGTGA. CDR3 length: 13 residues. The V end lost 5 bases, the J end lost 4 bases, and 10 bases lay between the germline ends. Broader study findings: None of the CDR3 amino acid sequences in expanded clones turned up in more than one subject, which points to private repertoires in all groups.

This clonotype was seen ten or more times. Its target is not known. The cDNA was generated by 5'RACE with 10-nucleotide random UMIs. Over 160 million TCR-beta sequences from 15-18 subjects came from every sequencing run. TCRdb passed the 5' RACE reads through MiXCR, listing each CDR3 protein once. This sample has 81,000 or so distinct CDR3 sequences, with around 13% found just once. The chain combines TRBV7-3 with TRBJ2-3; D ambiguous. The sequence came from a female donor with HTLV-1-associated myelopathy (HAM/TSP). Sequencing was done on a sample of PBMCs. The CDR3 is CASSPSGPDTQYF. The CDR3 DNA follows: TGTGCCAGCAGCCCTAGTGGGCCAGATACGCAGTATTTT.